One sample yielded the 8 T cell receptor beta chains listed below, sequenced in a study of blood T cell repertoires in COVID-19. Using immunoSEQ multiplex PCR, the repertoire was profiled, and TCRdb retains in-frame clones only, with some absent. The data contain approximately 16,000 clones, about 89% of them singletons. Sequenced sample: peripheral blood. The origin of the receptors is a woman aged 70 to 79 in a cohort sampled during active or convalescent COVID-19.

The CDR3 protein is CASSLESVGSGYTF. In DNA, the CDR3 is TGCGCCAGCAGCCTCGAGTCGGTGGGCAGCGGCTACACCTTC. This sequence joins TRBV4-3 and TRBJ1-2; D is uncertain. The CDR3 extends over 14 amino acids. V lost 4 bases and J 8 bases, leaving 17 bases between the germline ends. CDR1 and CDR2 (germline): LGHNA, YSLEER.

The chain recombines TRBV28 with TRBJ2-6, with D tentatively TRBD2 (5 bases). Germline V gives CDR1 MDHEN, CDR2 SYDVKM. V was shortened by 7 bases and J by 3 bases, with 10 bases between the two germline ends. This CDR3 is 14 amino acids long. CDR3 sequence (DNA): TGTGCCAGCACCCCGGGGTATGGGGCCAACGTCCTGACTTTC. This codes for CASTPGYGANVLTF.

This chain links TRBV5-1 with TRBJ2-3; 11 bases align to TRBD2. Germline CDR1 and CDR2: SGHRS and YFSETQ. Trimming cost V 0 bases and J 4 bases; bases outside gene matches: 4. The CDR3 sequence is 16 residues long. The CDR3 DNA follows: TGCGCCAGCAGCTTGGGGCTAGCGGGGGGCGCAGATACGCAGTATTTT. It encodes CASSLGLAGGADTQYF.

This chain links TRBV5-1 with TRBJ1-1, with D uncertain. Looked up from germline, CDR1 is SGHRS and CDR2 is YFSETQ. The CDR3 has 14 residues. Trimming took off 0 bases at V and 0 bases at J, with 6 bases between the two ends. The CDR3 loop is CASSLGGMNTEAFF. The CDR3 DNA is TGCGCCAGCAGCTTGGGAGGGATGAACACTGAAGCTTTCTTT.

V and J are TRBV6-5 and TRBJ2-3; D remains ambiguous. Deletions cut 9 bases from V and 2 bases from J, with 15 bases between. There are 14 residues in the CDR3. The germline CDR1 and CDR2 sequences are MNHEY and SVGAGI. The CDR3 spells CASLEEVSTDTQYF. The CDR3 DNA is TGTGCCAGTCTGGAAGAGGTCTCCACAGATACGCAGTATTTT.

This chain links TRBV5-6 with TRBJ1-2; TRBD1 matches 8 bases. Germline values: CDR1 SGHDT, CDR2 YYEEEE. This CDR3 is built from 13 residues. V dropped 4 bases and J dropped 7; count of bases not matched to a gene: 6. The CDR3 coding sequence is TGTGCCAGCAGCCCGGACAGGGTATCTGGCTACACCTTC. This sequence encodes CASSPDRVSGYTF.

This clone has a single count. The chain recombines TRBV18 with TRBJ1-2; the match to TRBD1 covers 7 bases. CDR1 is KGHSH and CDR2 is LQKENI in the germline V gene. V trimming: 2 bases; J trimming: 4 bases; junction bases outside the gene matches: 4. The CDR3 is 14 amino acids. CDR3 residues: CASSPSQGTYGYTF. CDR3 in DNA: TGTGCCAGCTCACCATCACAGGGGACCTATGGCTACACCTTC.

The CDR3 is CASSLGGGTEAFF. DNA of the CDR3: TGTGCCAGCAGTTTGGGCGGGGGTACTGAAGCTTTCTTT. The J gene is TRBJ1-1, the V gene TRBV27; tentatively, D is TRBD1 (5 bases). The CDR3 extends over 13 amino acids. With 3 bases removed from V and 5 bases from J, the gap between germline ends came to 10 bases. Germline loops: CDR1 MNHEY, CDR2 SMNVEV (reference sequence).